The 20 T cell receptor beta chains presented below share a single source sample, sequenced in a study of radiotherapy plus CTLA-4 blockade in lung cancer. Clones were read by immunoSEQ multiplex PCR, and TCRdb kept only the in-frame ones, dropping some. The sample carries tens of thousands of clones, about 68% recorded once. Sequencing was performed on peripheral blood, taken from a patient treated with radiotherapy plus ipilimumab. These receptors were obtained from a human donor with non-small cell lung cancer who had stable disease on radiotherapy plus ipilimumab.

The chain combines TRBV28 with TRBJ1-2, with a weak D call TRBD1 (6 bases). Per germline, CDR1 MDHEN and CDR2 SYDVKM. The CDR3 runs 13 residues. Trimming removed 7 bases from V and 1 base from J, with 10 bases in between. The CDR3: CASIGDINYGYTF. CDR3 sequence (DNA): TGTGCCAGCATAGGGGACATTAACTATGGCTACACCTTC.

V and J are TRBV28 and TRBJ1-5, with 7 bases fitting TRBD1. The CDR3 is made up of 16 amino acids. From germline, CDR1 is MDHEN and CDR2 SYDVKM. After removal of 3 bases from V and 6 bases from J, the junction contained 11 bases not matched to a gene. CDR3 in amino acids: CASSFQGQSVFQPQHF. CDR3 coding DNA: TGTGCCAGCAGTTTTCAGGGACAGAGCGTTTTTCAGCCCCAGCATTTT.

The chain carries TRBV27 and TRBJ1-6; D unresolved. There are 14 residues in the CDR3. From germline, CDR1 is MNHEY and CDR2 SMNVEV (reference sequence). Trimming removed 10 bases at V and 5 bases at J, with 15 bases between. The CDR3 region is CATKAAGDNSPLHF. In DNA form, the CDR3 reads TGTGCCACCAAGGCGGCAGGTGATAATTCACCCCTCCACTTT.

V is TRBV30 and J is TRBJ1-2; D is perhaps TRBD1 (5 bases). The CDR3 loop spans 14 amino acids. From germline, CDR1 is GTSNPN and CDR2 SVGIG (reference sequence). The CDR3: CASAGPALEGGYTF. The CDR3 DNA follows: TGTGCTTCAGCCGGGCCCGCCCTAGAGGGGGGCTACACCTTC.

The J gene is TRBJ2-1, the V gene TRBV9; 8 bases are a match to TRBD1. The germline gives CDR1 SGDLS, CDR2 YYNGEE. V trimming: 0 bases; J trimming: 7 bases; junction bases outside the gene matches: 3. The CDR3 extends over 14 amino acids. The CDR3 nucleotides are TGTGCCAGCAGCGTAGGGACAGGGCGGAATGAGCAGTTCTTC. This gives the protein CASSVGTGRNEQFF.

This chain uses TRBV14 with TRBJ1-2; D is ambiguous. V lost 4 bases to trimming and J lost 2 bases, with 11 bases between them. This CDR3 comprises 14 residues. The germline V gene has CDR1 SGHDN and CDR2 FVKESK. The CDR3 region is CASSPTTQNYGYTF. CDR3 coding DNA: TGTGCCAGCAGCCCGACGACACAGAACTATGGCTACACCTTC.

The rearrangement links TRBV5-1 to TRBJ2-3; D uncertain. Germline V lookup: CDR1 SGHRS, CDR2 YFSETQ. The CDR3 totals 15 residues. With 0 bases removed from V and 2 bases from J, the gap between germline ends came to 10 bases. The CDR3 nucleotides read TGCGCCAGCAGCTTGGTCCCTGCCCTCACAGATACGCAGTATTTT. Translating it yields CASSLVPALTDTQYF. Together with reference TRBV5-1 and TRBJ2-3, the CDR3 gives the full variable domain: KAGVTQTPRYLIKTRGQQVTLSCSPISGHRSVSWYQQTPGQGLQFLFEYFSETQRNKGNFPGRFSGRQFSNSRSEMNVSTLELGDSALYLCASSLVPALTDTQYFGPGTRLTVL.

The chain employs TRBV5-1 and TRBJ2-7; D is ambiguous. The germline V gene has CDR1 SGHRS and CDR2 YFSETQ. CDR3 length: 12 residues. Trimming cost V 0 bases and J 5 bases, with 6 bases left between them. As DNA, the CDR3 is TGCGCCAGCAGCTTGGGCGGAGACGAGCAGTACTTC. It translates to CASSLGGDEQYF. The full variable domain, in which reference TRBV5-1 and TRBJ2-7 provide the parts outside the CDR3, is KAGVTQTPRYLIKTRGQQVTLSCSPISGHRSVSWYQQTPGQGLQFLFEYFSETQRNKGNFPGRFSGRQFSNSRSEMNVSTLELGDSALYLCASSLGGDEQYFGPGTRLTVT.

CDR3 in DNA: TGTGCCTGGAGTGTAATTTCCCTCAAGGCAGGCTACGAGCAGTACTTC. Amino acid sequence: CAWSVISLKAGYEQYF. The chain has TRBV30 and TRBJ2-7; no reliable D call. The ends were cut back, 0 bases at V and 3 bases at J, with 18 bases in the middle. Germline assignment: CDR1 GTSNPN and CDR2 SVGIG (reference sequence). This CDR3 is built from 16 residues.

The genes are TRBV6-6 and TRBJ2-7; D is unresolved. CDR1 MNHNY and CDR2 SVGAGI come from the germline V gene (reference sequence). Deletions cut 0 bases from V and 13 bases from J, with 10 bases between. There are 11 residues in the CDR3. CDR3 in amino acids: CASSYSEGQYF. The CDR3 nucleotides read TGTGCCAGCAGTTACTCGGAAGGGCAATACTTC.

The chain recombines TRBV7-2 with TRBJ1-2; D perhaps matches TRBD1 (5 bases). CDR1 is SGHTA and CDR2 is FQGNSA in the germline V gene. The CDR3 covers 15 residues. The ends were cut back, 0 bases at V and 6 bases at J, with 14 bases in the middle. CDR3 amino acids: CASSLAASGTHGYTF. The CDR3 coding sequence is TGTGCCAGCAGCTTAGCAGCCTCAGGGACCCATGGCTACACCTTC.

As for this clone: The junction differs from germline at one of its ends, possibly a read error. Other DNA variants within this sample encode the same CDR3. The CDR3 is CASSQVQILNTEAFF. For the CDR3, the DNA is TGCGCCAGCAGCCAAGTACAGATACTAAACACTGAGGCTTTCTTT. The chain uses TRBV4-3 and TRBJ1-1; no clear D gene. Germline CDR1 and CDR2: LGHNA and YSLEER. The CDR3 is made up of 15 amino acids.

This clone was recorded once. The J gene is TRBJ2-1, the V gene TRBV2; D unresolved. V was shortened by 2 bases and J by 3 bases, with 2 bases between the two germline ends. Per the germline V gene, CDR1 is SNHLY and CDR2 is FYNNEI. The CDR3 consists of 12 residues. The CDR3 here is CASSEFYNEQFF. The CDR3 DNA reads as TGTGCCAGCAGTGAATTCTACAATGAGCAGTTCTTC.

The CDR3: CASSGPGWDTEAFF. CDR3 DNA sequence: TGTGCCAGCAGCGGACCGGGGTGGGACACTGAAGCTTTCTTT. This sequence joins TRBV9 and TRBJ1-1; D is uncertain. The CDR3 runs 14 residues. The germline gives CDR1 SGDLS, CDR2 YYNGEE. V lost 3 bases to trimming and J lost 3 bases, with 12 bases between them.

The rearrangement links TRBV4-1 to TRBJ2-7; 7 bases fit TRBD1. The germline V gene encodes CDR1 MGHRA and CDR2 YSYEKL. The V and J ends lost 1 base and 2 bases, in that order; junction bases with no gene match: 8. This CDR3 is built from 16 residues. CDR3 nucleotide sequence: TGCGCCAGCAGCCAAGCCCGGACAGGCCTCCCCTACGAGCAGTACTTC. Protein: CASSQARTGLPYEQYF.

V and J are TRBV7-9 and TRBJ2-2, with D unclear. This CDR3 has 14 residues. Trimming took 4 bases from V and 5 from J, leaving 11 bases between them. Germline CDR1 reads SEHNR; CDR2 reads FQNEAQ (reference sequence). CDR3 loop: CASSSDTRTGELFF. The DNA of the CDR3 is TGTGCCAGCAGCTCCGACACCCGGACCGGGGAGCTGTTTTTT.

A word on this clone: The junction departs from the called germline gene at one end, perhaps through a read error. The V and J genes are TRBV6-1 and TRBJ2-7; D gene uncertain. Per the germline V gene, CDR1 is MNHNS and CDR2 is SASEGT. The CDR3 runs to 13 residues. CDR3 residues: CASRESVSYEQYF. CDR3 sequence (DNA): TGTGCCAGCCGTGAGTCGGTATCTTACGAGCAGTACTTC.

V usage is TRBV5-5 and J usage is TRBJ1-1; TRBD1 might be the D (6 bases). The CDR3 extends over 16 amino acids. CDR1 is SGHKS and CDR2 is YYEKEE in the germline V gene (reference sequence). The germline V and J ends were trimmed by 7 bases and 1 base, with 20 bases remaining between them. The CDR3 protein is CASSRGGTGRNTEAFF. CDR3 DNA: TGTGCCAGCTCTAGAGGGGGAACGGGCCGGAACACTGAAGCTTTCTTT.

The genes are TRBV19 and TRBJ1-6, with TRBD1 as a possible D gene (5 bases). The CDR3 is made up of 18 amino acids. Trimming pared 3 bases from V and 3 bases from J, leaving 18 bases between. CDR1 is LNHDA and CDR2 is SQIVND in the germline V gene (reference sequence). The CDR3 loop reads CASSIGTAGADYNSPLHF. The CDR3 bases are TGTGCCAGTAGTATTGGGACGGCAGGAGCAGACTATAATTCACCCCTCCACTTT.

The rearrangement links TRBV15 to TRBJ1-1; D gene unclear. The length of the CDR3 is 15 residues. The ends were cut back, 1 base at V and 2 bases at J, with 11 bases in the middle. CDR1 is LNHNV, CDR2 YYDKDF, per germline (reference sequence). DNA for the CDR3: TGTGCCACCAGCAGAGCCCCGTGGGTCAACACTGAAGCTTTCTTT. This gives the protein CATSRAPWVNTEAFF.